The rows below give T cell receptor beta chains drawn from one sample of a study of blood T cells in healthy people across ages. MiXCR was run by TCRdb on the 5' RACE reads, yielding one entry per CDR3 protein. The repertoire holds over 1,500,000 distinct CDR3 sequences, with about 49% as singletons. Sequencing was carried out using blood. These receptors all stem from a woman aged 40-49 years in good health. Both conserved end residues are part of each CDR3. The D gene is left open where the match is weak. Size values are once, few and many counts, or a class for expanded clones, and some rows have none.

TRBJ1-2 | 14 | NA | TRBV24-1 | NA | CATSDTLNSYGYTF | TGTGCCACCAGTGATACCCTTAACAGCTATGGCTACACCTTC
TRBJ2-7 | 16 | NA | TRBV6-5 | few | CASSQITKGLAYEQYF | TGTGCCAGCAGTCAGATTACAAAAGGCTTAGCCTACGAGCAGTACTTC
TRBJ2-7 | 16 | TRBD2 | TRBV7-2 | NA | CASSHSSGGGSYEQYF | TGTGCCAGCAGCCACTCAAGCGGGGGGGGCTCCTACGAGCAGTACTTC
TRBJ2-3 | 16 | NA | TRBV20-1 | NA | CSARAGGAGRTDTQYF | TGCAGTGCTAGAGCTGGGGGAGCGGGCCGCACAGATACGCAGTATTTT
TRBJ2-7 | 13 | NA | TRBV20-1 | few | CTAGGTASYEQYF | TGCACAGCAGGCGGCACAGCCTCCTACGAGCAGTACTTC
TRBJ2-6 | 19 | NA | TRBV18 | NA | CASSPRRGRGNSGANVLTF | TGTGCCAGCTCACCACGCCGCGGCAGGGGCAACTCTGGGGCCAACGTCCTGACTTTC
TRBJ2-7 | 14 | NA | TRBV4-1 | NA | CASSRNDGRYEQYF | TGCGCCAGCAGCCGGAATGACGGCCGCTACGAGCAGTACTTC
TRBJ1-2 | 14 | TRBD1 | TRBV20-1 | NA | CSAKTGTAAYGYTF | TGCAGTGCAAAAACCGGGACAGCCGCCTATGGCTACACCTTC
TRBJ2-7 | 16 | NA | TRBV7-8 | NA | CASSLEAGSGLGEQYF | TGTGCCAGCAGCTTAGAGGCTGGAAGCGGGTTGGGCGAGCAGTACTTC
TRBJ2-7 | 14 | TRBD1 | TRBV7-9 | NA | CASSTVRDSYEQYF | TGTGCCAGCAGCACAGTCCGGGACAGCTACGAGCAGTACTTC
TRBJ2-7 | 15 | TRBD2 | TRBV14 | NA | CASSTQTSGAYEQYF | TGTGCCAGCAGCACCCAGACTAGCGGGGCCTACGAGCAGTACTTC
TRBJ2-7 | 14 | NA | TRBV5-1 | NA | CANSLSGRTYEQYF | TGCGCCAACAGCTTGTCCGGGCGTACCTACGAGCAGTACTTC
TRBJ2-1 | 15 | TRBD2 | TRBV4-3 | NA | CASSQGKAGGNEQFF | TGCGCCAGCAGCCAAGGAAAAGCGGGGGGGAATGAGCAGTTCTTC
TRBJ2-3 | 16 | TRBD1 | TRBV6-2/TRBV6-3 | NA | CASSYRGQGLTDTQYF | TGTGCCAGCAGTTACCGGGGACAGGGGTTGACAGATACGCAGTATTTT
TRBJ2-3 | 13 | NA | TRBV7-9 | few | CAGHSGYTDTQYF | TGTGCCGGACACTCCGGTTACACAGATACGCAGTATTTT
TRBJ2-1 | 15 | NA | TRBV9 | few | CASSAGGDAYNEQFF | TGTGCCAGCAGCGCCGGCGGGGACGCCTACAATGAGCAGTTCTTC
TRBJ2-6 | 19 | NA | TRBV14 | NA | CASSRGGQGVTSGANVLTF | TGTGCCAGCAGCCGAGGGGGGCAGGGTGTCACCTCTGGGGCCAACGTCCTGACTTTC
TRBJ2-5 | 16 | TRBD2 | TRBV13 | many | CASSSGTSGVQETQYF | TGTGCCAGCAGCTCCGGGACTAGCGGGGTTCAAGAGACCCAGTACTTC
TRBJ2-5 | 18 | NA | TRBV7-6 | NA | CASSLAGRSTAPYETQYF | TGTGCCAGCAGCTTAGCGGGGCGGAGTACCGCCCCATACGAGACCCAGTACTTC
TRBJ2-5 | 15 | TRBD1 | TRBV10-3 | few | CAISDVQGVGETQYF | TGTGCCATCAGTGACGTACAGGGGGTCGGGGAGACCCAGTACTTC
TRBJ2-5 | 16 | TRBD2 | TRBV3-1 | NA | CASSQDPSGDQETQYF | TGTGCCAGCAGCCAGGATCCTAGCGGGGACCAAGAGACCCAGTACTTC
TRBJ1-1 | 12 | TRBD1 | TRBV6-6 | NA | CASRFRDRGAFF | TGTGCCAGCAGATTCCGGGACAGGGGAGCTTTCTTT
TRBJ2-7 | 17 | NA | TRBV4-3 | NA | CASSQDPLGGSSYEQYF | TGCGCCAGCAGCCAAGACCCGCTTGGCGGCAGCTCCTACGAGCAGTACTTC
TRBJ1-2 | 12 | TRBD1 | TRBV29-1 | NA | CSGDRGREGYTF | TGCAGCGGTGACAGGGGGCGAGAGGGCTACACCTTC
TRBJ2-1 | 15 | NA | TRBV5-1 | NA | CASRPSGPLYHEQFF | TGCGCCAGCAGACCCTCGGGACCTTTATATCATGAGCAGTTCTTC
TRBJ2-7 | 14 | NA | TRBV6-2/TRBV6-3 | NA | CATQTSGPRYEQYF | TGTGCCACCCAGACGTCCGGGCCTAGGTACGAGCAGTACTTC
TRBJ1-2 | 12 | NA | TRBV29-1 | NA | CSVVARGVGYTF | TGCAGCGTTGTCGCGCGGGGGGTTGGCTACACCTTC
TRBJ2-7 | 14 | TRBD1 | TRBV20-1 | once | CSANGQGISYEQYF | TGCAGTGCCAACGGACAGGGGATCTCCTACGAGCAGTACTTC
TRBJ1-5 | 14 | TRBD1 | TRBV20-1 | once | CSATGTAPFGPQHF | TGCAGTGCCACCGGGACAGCCCCTTTTGGGCCCCAGCATTTT
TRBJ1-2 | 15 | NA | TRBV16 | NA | CASSQSTVPNYGYTF | TGTGCCAGCAGCCAATCCACAGTCCCTAACTATGGCTACACCTTC
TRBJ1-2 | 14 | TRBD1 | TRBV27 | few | CASTGGQRRGGYTF | TGTGCCAGCACTGGGGGACAGCGAAGAGGTGGCTACACCTTC
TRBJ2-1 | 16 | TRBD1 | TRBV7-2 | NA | CASSETGTGITNEQFF | TGTGCCAGCAGCGAAACCGGGACAGGGATTACTAATGAGCAGTTCTTC
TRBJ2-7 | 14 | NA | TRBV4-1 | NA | CASSPGQLAYEQYF | TGCGCCAGCAGCCCTGGACAGTTAGCCTACGAGCAGTACTTC
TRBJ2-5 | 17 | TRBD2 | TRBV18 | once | CASSPPLAGGPEETQYF | TGTGCCAGCTCACCGCCCTTAGCGGGGGGGCCGGAAGAGACCCAGTACTTC
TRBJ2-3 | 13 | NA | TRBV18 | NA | CAARADTTDTQYF | TGTGCCGCTCGGGCAGACACCACAGATACGCAGTATTTT
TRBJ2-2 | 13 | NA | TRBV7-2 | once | CASSPLAFGELFF | TGTGCCAGCAGCCCTTTAGCGTTCGGGGAGCTGTTTTTT
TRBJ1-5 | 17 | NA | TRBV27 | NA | CASTSLQTLNSNQPQHF | TGTGCCAGCACCTCATTACAGACCCTAAATAGCAATCAGCCCCAGCATTTT
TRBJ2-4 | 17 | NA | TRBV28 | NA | CASSPSRGERGQNIQYF | TGTGCCAGCAGTCCTTCACGGGGGGAACGGGGGCAAAACATTCAGTACTTC
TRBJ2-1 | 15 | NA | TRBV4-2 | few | CASSQDGFSGNEQFF | TGTGCCAGCAGCCAAGATGGTTTCTCGGGCAATGAGCAGTTCTTC
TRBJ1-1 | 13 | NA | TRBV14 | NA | CASSQDTVIQAFF | TGTGCCAGCAGCCAAGACACAGTGATTCAAGCTTTCTTT
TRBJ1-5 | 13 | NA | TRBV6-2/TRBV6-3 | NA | CATGEYTDQPQHF | TGTGCCACCGGGGAATACACGGATCAGCCCCAGCATTTT
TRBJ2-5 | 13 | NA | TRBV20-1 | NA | CSATLGALETQYF | TGCAGTGCTACTCTTGGGGCCCTAGAGACCCAGTACTTC
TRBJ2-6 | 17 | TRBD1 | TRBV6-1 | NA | CASSRDRMVSGANVLTF | TGTGCCAGCAGTAGGGACAGGATGGTCTCTGGGGCCAACGTCCTGACTTTC
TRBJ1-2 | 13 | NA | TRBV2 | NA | CANAFTANYGYTF | TGTGCCAACGCTTTCACAGCTAACTATGGCTACACCTTC
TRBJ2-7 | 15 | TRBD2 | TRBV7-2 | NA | CASSTLAGGTYEQYF | TGTGCCAGCAGCACTCTAGCGGGGGGAACCTACGAGCAGTACTTC